The T cell receptor (beta chain) described here comes from a study of blood T cell repertoires in COVID-19. Study in general: Samples came from the United States, Italy and Spain, spanning acute and convalescent COVID-19. Sources were T cells, B-cell-depleted T cells, or PBMCs; the material itself was cDNA or gDNA.

The CDR3 loop spans 15 amino acids. Germline lookup yields CDR1 SGHVS and CDR2 FNYEAQ. V trimming: 1 base; J trimming: 5 bases; junction bases outside the gene matches: 7. Authors' analysis steps: Amplification of reference gene primers was used by the study to estimate nucleated cell counts. Only in-frame clones appear in the TCRdb table, and some are missing; sequencing was by immunoSEQ multiplex PCR. V and J calls and clone size are as listed in that table; D and trimming were resolved from the DNA. The repertoire consists of tens of thousands of clones, with roughly nine tenths occurring once and the leading ten covering 3.5% to 4.5%. Only one count was recorded for this clone.

Material: peripheral blood. The V and J genes are TRBV7-6 and TRBJ2-5; 7 bases map to TRBD2. The clonotype was recovered from a man aged 60 to 75 with acute or convalescent COVID-19. CDR3 nucleotide sequence: TGTGCCAGCAGCTTAGTTGTGGGGGGGACCGAGACCCAGTACTTC. Amino acid sequence: CASSLVVGGTETQYF.